The 15 T cell receptor beta chains below all came from one sample that was sequenced in a study of blood T cell repertoires in COVID-19. Produced via immunoSEQ multiplex PCR; TCRdb's table is partial and in-frame only. This sample yields about 200,000 clones, of which more than 75% are seen a single time; 6.5% to 9% belongs to the top ten. The material sequenced was PBMCs or T cells enriched from blood (not recorded which). These receptors originate from a woman aged 40 to 55 with acute COVID-19.

This chain connects TRBV5-6 to TRBJ1-3; D is undetermined. This CDR3 is built from 14 residues. The V gene's germline CDR1 is SGHDT and CDR2 YYEEEE. Trimming left V 4 bases short and J 3 bases short, with 11 bases between. The CDR3 sequence: CASSRRTDGNTIYF. DNA for the CDR3: TGTGCCAGCAGCCGACGGACTGATGGAAACACCATATATTTT.

The rearrangement links TRBV7-8 to TRBJ1-4; D possibly corresponds to TRBD1 (6 bases). Trimming took off 4 bases at V and 0 bases at J, with 9 bases between the two ends. The CDR3 sequence is 15 residues long. Germline loops: CDR1 SGHVS, CDR2 FQNEAQ. CDR3 DNA: TGTGCCAGCAGCTCAGACAGGTCAACTAATGAAAAACTGTTTTTT. It codes for CASSSDRSTNEKLFF.

The chain combines TRBV20-1 with TRBJ1-3; 12 bases line up with TRBD1. CDR3 size: 18 residues. The germline V gene encodes CDR1 DFQATT and CDR2 SNEGSKA (reference sequence). J was trimmed by 3 bases and V by 3 bases; bases with no gene match: 12. CDR3 region: CSASTGTGGLAHGNTIYF. DNA of the CDR3: TGCAGTGCTAGTACCGGGACAGGGGGCCTGGCGCATGGAAACACCATATATTTT.

A note on this clone: Other DNA sequences in this specimen translate into the identical CDR3. DNA for the CDR3: TGTGCCAGCAGCGTAGGACAGGGAAACTATGGCTACACCTTC. The encoded protein is CASSVGQGNYGYTF. The genes are TRBV9 and TRBJ1-2; 7 nucleotides match TRBD1. Trimming at V came to 0 bases and at J to 2 bases, leaving 1 base not matched to a gene. CDR1 is SGDLS, CDR2 YYNGEE, per germline. CDR3 size: 14 residues.

V gene TRBV5-1 combines with J gene TRBJ1-3, with a weak D call TRBD1 (6 bases). The CDR3 totals 15 residues. The V gene's germline CDR1 is SGHRS and CDR2 YFSETQ. V dropped 5 bases and J dropped 2 bases, with 14 bases sitting between them. The CDR3 bases are TGCGCCAGCAGGCCCCGGGGGGCAGCTGGAAACACCATATATTTT. Translating gives CASRPRGAAGNTIYF. Complete variable domain (other parts from reference TRBV5-1 and TRBJ1-3): KAGVTQTPRYLIKTRGQQVTLSCSPISGHRSVSWYQQTPGQGLQFLFEYFSETQRNKGNFPGRFSGRQFSNSRSEMNVSTLELGDSALYLCASRPRGAAGNTIYFGEGSWLTVV.

The chain has TRBV19 and TRBJ2-7; TRBD1 matches at 10 bases. The germline CDR1 and CDR2 sequences are LNHDA and SQIVND (reference sequence). CDR3 size: 14 residues. Unmatched junction bases numbered 3, after V lost 3 bases and J lost 4 bases. The DNA for the CDR3 is TGTGCCAGTAGTATGGGACAGGGGTCATACGAGCAGTACTTC. Translated, it gives CASSMGQGSYEQYF.

This chain links TRBV28 with TRBJ1-6, with D tentatively TRBD1 (5 bases). Germline V CDR1 and CDR2: MDHEN, SYDVKM. CDR3 length: 16 amino acids. V lost 5 bases to trimming and J lost 10 bases, with 21 bases between them. Written as DNA, the CDR3 is TGTGCCAGCAGTACCGGTCGAGGCGGGACGAGCTCACCCCTCCACTTT. Its translation is CASSTGRGGTSSPLHF.

This sequence joins TRBV15 and TRBJ1-5; 7 bases match TRBD1. J lost 1 base, V lost 5 bases, and 5 bases had no gene match. In germline, CDR1 is LNHNV, CDR2 YYDKDF (reference sequence). This CDR3 has 15 amino acids. The CDR3 here is CATSFDRVSNQPQHF. The CDR3, as DNA: TGTGCCACCAGCTTTGACAGGGTCAGCAATCAGCCCCAGCATTTT.

The genes are TRBV7-2 and TRBJ2-7; D gene uncertain. V was cut by 1 base and J by 7 bases, with 17 bases left in between. The CDR3 covers 15 residues. CDR1 is SGHTA and CDR2 is FQGNSA in the germline V gene. In DNA form, the CDR3 reads TGTGCCAGCAGCTTAGAATATCCACTACCTAATGAGCAGTACTTC. Its protein is CASSLEYPLPNEQYF.

To note about this clone: This CDR3 is also generated by other DNA sequences in the sample. The gene calls are TRBV28 and TRBJ1-2; TRBD1 matches 9 bases. CDR3 size: 14 residues. Germline CDR1 MDHEN, CDR2 SYDVKM. The V and J ends lost 6 bases and 4 bases, in that order; junction bases with no gene match: 6. The CDR3 region has the DNA TGTGCCAGCAGCCCCGGGACAGGGCCCTATGGCTACACCTTC. This gives the protein CASSPGTGPYGYTF.

This clone was seen a few times. The genes are TRBV30 and TRBJ1-2; tentative D call: TRBD1 (6 bases). The CDR3 contains 15 residues. The ends were cut back, 3 bases at V and 0 bases at J, with 14 bases in the middle. In germline, CDR1 is GTSNPN, CDR2 SVGIG (reference sequence). The CDR3 sequence is CAWSPGQTSNYGYTF. CDR3 DNA sequence: TGTGCCTGGAGCCCCGGACAGACCTCTAACTATGGCTACACCTTC.

The chain joins TRBV19 to TRBJ1-1; TRBD1 agrees at 8 bases. This CDR3 spans 18 amino acids. Germline CDR1 reads LNHDA; CDR2 reads SQIVND (reference sequence). The J segment lost 2 bases and the V segment lost 4 bases, leaving 15 bases of the junction unmatched. CDR3 residues: CASSTNRGDRGPNTEAFF. The CDR3 nucleotides read TGTGCCAGTAGTACGAATAGAGGAGACAGGGGCCCCAACACTGAAGCTTTCTTT.

The rearrangement links TRBV6-5 to TRBJ1-1; 7 bases line up with TRBD1. The germline CDR1 and CDR2 sequences are MNHEY and SVGAGI. The V and J ends lost 6 bases and 5 bases, in that order; junction bases with no gene match: 9. The CDR3 is made up of 14 amino acids. The CDR3 region has the DNA TGTGCCAGCAGCGACTCAGGGGGTAGGACTGAAGCTTTCTTT. Amino acid sequence: CASSDSGGRTEAFF.

The V gene is TRBV5-1, the J gene TRBJ2-2, with a tentative D call TRBD2 (6 bases). Trimming cost V 3 bases and J 0 bases, with 15 bases left between them. Germline CDR1 is SGHRS and CDR2 is YFSETQ. The CDR3 is 17 amino acids. This CDR3 is CASSWTKQVTNTGELFF. In DNA, the CDR3 is TGCGCCAGCAGCTGGACTAAACAGGTGACGAACACCGGGGAGCTGTTTTTT.

This rearrangement joins TRBV7-2 to TRBJ1-2; no clear D gene. Trimming stripped 1 base from V and 8 bases from J, with 14 bases between. The CDR3 consists of 14 residues. The germline gives CDR1 SGHTA, CDR2 FQGNSA. CDR3 protein: CASSLDGGIGGYTF. DNA of the CDR3: TGTGCCAGCAGCTTAGATGGAGGGATCGGAGGCTACACCTTC.